The rows below give T cell receptor beta chains drawn from one sample of a study of early T cells in non-severe SARS-CoV-2 infection. TCRdb independently ran MiXCR on the 5' RACE reads; one entry per CDR3 protein. The sample has more than 65,000 distinct CDR3 sequences; about 13% are singletons. Sequences were obtained from whole blood. The receptors originated from an adult who was a healthcare worker with PCR-confirmed SARS-CoV-2 infection or an uninfected control (not recorded which). Both conserved end residues are part of each CDR3. The order of the fields is clone size, CDR3 length, D gene, V gene, J gene, CDR3 DNA, CDR3 protein. D genes are given only for firm matches. Clone size is not always given. Where it is, it says once, few, many or a class for expanded clones.

many	14	TRBD1	TRBV6-2/TRBV6-3	TRBJ2-2	TGTGCCAGCAGTGAACAGGGGGACACCGGGGAGCTGTTTTTT	CASSEQGDTGELFF
.	17	TRBD1	TRBV28	TRBJ2-6	TGTGCCAGCAGTCCCGGGACAGGGAGCTCTGGGGCCAACGTCCTGACTTTC	CASSPGTGSSGANVLTF
.	14	TRBD1	TRBV6-2/TRBV6-3	TRBJ2-3	TGTGCCAGCAGTCCAAGGGACAGCTCAGATACGCAGTATTTT	CASSPRDSSDTQYF
many	14	.	TRBV20-1	TRBJ2-3	TGCAGTGCCGCCGGGACTCAACACACAGATACGCAGTATTTT	CSAAGTQHTDTQYF
few	14	TRBD1	TRBV3-1	TRBJ1-6	TGTGCCAGCAGCCAAGAGACAGGGGGTTCACCCCTCCACTTT	CASSQETGGSPLHF
few	14	.	TRBV9	TRBJ2-3	TGTGCCAGCAGCTCACGATCTGGACCAGATACGCAGTATTTT	CASSSRSGPDTQYF
few	15	.	TRBV7-2	TRBJ1-2	TGTGCCAGCAGCTTAGGAGGAGACGGTAACTATGGCTACACCTTC	CASSLGGDGNYGYTF
many	15	.	TRBV7-9	TRBJ2-2	TGTGCCAGCAGCGGCCTTGGGGGCAGCACCGGGGAGCTGTTTTTT	CASSGLGGSTGELFF
few	13	TRBD2	TRBV20-1	TRBJ2-3	TGCAGTGCTCCAAGACTAGCGACAGATACGCAGTATTTT	CSAPRLATDTQYF
many	15	.	TRBV7-2	TRBJ2-2	TGTGCCAGCAGCTTAGATAACAGGGCGGTCGGGGAGCTGTTTTTT	CASSLDNRAVGELFF
once	14	.	TRBV6-6	TRBJ2-1	TGTGCCACCGGGCCGGGGGTATTACAGAATGAGCAGTTCTTC	CATGPGVLQNEQFF
many	16	TRBD2	TRBV7-2	TRBJ2-7	TGTGCCAGCAGCTTAGGCCTAGCGGGGGGCACCTACGAGCAGTACTTC	CASSLGLAGGTYEQYF
.	12	.	TRBV28	TRBJ2-2	TGTGCCAGCAGCGGTACATCCGGGGAGCTGTTTTTT	CASSGTSGELFF
many	16	TRBD2	TRBV28	TRBJ2-5	TGTGCCAGCAGTGGTACCGGGACTAGCGTACAAGAGACCCAGTACTTC	CASSGTGTSVQETQYF
few	16	TRBD2	TRBV9	TRBJ2-2	TGTGCCAGCAGCGTAGCGGCGGGGGGCCAAGCCGGGGAGCTGTTTTTT	CASSVAAGGQAGELFF
.	15	TRBD1	TRBV7-9	TRBJ2-1	TGTGCCAGCAGCCCGAGGGGACAGGGGTACAATGAGCAGTTCTTC	CASSPRGQGYNEQFF
few	14	.	TRBV9	TRBJ1-1	TGTGCCAGCAGCGTAACAGGACAGAGCACTGAAGCTTTCTTT	CASSVTGQSTEAFF
.	17	TRBD1	TRBV11-2	TRBJ2-2	TGTGCCAGCAGCCAACTCCCGGGACAGGGGGCCACCGGGGAGCTGTTTTTT	CASSQLPGQGATGELFF
.	19	TRBD2	TRBV2	TRBJ2-1	TGTGCCAGCAGTGAAGGAGCAGGGGAGAGACTAGCGGGGTACAATGAGCAGTTCTTC	CASSEGAGERLAGYNEQFF
few	14	.	TRBV20-1	TRBJ2-7	TGCAGTGCTAGAGGGCAGGACAGCGCCTACGAGCAGTACTTC	CSARGQDSAYEQYF
.	9	.	TRBV6-1	TRBJ1-1	TGTGCCAGCAGTGATAGGGCTTTCTTT	CASSDRAFF
.	16	.	TRBV4-2	TRBJ2-3	TGTGCCAGCAGCCCGAGGGGGGGCCAGGGCACAGATACGCAGTATTTT	CASSPRGGQGTDTQYF
few	16	.	TRBV20-1	TRBJ2-3	TGCAGTGCTAGAGTATCCAGGGGGGGTAACACAGATACGCAGTATTTT	CSARVSRGGNTDTQYF
many	15	.	TRBV12-3/TRBV12-4	TRBJ1-5	TGTGCCAGCAGGGGCCAAGGGACTGAGAATCAGCCCCAGCATTTT	CASRGQGTENQPQHF
.	16	TRBD2	TRBV6-6	TRBJ2-7	TGTGCCAGCAGTTCCGGGACTAGCGGGGGCCCCTACGAGCAGTACTTC	CASSSGTSGGPYEQYF
.	12	.	TRBV20-1	TRBJ1-1	TGCAGCGGCAAGGGGGGGAACACTGAAGCTTTCTTT	CSGKGGNTEAFF
.	15	.	TRBV6-5	TRBJ1-2	TGTGCCAGCAGTTCCCGGGACCGGGGCACCCATGGCTACACCTTC	CASSSRDRGTHGYTF
.	15	.	TRBV12-3/TRBV12-4	TRBJ1-2	TGTGCCTCAATCTATGCGGGGGGAGCTAACTATGGCTACACCTTC	CASIYAGGANYGYTF
.	15	.	TRBV28	TRBJ2-7	TGTGCCAGCAATCCTAGAGGGCAGGCCTCCTACGAGCAGTACTTC	CASNPRGQASYEQYF
.	15	TRBD2	TRBV20-1	TRBJ2-1	TGCAGTGCAGATCTGAGCGGGAGGGCCTTAGATGAGCAGTTCTTC	CSADLSGRALDEQFF
many	15	.	TRBV2	TRBJ2-6	TGTGCCAGCAGGGAACTTGGATCTGGGGCCAACGTCCTGACTTTC	CASRELGSGANVLTF
.	17	TRBD1	TRBV12-3/TRBV12-4	TRBJ2-2	TGTGCCAGTCAGAACCTACAGGGGCGGGCGAACACCGGGGAGCTGTTTTTT	CASQNLQGRANTGELFF
.	13	TRBD1	TRBV5-6	TRBJ2-5	TGTGCCAGCGGGACAGGCCACCAAGAGACCCAGTACTTC	CASGTGHQETQYF